This T cell receptor beta chain was recorded in a study of T cells after yellow fever vaccination. Study-wide findings and caveats: Peaking on day 5 versus 15, the secondary response was faster but weaker. The booster saw the reappearance of most primary-vaccination clones (about 95% CD4, roughly 90% CD8). FACS-sorted repertoires could contain abundant clonotypes contaminating from the bulk population.

MiXCR, run by TCRdb on the 5' RACE reads, gives a single entry per CDR3 protein. In the table there are under 500,000 distinct CDR3 sequences, roughly a sixth of which are singletons. In this sample, this clonotype turned up a few times. What it recognizes is unknown. The CDR3 contains 15 residues. Germline V gene data show CDR1 as KGHSH and CDR2 as LQKENI. V was trimmed by 3 bases and J by 0 bases, leaving 11 bases between them. The TCR sequence derives from a young man who received the YFV17D yellow fever vaccine. The sample here was PBMCs, taken before the yellow fever booster vaccination. This chain links TRBV18 with TRBJ1-1; TRBD1 might be the D (6 bases). In DNA, the CDR3 is TGTGCCAGCTCACCGACTAGACAGGTGAACACTGAAGCTTTCTTT. The encoded protein is CASSPTRQVNTEAFF.